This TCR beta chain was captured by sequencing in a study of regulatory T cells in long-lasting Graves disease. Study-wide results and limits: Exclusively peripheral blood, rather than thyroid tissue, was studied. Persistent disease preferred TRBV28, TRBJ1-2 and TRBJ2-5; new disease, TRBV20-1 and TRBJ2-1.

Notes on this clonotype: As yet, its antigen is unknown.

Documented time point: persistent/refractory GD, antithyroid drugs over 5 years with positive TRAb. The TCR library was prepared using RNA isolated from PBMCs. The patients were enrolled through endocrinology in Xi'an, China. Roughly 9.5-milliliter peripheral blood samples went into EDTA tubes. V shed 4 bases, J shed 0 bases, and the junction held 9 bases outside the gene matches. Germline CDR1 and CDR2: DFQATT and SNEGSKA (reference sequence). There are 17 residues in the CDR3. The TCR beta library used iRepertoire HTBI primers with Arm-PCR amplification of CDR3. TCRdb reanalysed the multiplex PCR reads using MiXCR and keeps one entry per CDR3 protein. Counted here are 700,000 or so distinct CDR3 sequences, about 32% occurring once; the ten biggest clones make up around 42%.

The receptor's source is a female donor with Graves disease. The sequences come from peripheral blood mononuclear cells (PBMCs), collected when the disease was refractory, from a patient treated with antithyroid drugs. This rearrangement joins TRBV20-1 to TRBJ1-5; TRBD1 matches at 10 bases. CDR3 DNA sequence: TGCAGTGCTACAGGACAGGGGGTACCCCTTAGCAATCAGCCCCAGCATTTT. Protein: CSATGQGVPLSNQPQHF.